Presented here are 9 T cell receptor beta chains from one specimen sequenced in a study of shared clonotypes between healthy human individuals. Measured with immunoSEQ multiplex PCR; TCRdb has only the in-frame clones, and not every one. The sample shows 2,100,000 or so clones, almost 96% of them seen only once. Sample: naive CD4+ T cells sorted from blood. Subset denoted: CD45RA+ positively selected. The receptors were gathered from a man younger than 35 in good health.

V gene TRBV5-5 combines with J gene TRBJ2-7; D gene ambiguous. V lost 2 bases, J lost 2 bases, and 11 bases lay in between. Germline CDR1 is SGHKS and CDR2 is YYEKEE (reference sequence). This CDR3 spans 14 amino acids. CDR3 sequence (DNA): TGTGCCAGCAGCTTAGCGCAGCCTCCCTACGAGCAGTACTTC. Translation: CASSLAQPPYEQYF.

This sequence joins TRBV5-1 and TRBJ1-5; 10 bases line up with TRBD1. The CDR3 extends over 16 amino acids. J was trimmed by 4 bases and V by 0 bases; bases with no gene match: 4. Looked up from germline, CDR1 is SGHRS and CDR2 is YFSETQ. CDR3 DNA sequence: TGCGCCAGCAGCTTGGAGGGACAGGGGACTAATCAGCCCCAGCATTTT. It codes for CASSLEGQGTNQPQHF.

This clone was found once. CDR3 sequence: CASSQTGWGQPQHF. CDR3 DNA sequence: TGTGCCAGCTCACAGACAGGGTGGGGCCAGCCCCAGCATTTT. This chain connects TRBV18 to TRBJ1-5; TRBD1 agrees at 7 bases. Germline trimming cut 4 bases from V and 7 bases from J; bases unmatched to any gene: 7. Germline CDR1 KGHSH, CDR2 LQKENI. The CDR3 has 14 residues. The full variable domain, with the rest looked up from reference TRBV18 and TRBJ1-5, is NAGVMQNPRHLVRRRGQEARLRCSPMKGHSHVYWYRQLPEEGLKFMVYLQKENIIDESGMPKERFSAEFPKEGPSILRIQQVVRGDSAAYFCASSQTGWGQPQHFGDGTRLSIL.

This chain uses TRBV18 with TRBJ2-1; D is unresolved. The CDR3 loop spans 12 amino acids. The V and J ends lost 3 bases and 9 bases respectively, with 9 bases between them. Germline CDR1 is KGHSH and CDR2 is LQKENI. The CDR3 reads CASSPLEIEQFF. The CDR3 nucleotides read TGTGCCAGCTCACCCTTAGAGATTGAGCAGTTCTTC.

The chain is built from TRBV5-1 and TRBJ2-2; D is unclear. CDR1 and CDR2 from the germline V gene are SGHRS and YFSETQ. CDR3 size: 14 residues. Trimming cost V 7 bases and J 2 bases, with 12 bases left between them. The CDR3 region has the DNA TGCGCCAGCCGCAGTGTAATTAACACCGGGGAGCTGTTTTTT. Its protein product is CASRSVINTGELFF.

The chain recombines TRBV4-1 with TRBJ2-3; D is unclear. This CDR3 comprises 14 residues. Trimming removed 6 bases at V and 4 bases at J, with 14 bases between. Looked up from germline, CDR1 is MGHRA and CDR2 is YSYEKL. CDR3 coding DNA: TGCGCCAGCAGTCCAGGCTCCTTCGCAGATACGCAGTATTTT. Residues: CASSPGSFADTQYF.

DNA for the CDR3: TGTGCCACCAGCCATGATAGCTCTGGAAACACCATATATTTT. Its translation is CATSHDSSGNTIYF. J is TRBJ1-3 and V is TRBV15, with D uncertain. With 5 bases removed from V and 0 bases from J, the gap between germline ends came to 8 bases. CDR3 length equals 14 residues. Germline V CDR1 and CDR2: LNHNV, YYDKDF (reference sequence). The full variable domain, in which reference TRBV15 and TRBJ1-3 provide the parts outside the CDR3, is DAMVIQNPRYQVTQFGKPVTLSCSQTLNHNVMYWYQQKSSQAPKLLFHYYDKDFNNEADTPDNFQSRRPNTSFCFLDIRSPGLGDTAMYLCATSHDSSGNTIYFGEGSWLTVV.

CDR3 in DNA: TGCGCCAGCAGCCAAGCCGCGGGGGCAACTAATGAAAAACTGTTTTTT. This encodes CASSQAAGATNEKLFF. V is TRBV4-1 and J is TRBJ1-4, with a tentative D call TRBD1 (5 bases). The CDR3 loop spans 16 amino acids. V was pared by 1 base and J by 0 bases, with 9 bases between. Germline V gene sequence: CDR1 MGHRA, CDR2 YSYEKL.

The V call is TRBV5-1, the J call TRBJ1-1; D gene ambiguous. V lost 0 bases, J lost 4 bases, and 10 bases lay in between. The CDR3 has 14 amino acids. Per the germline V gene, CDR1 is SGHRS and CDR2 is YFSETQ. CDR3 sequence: CASSLGAGSTEAFF. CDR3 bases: TGCGCCAGCAGCTTGGGGGCGGGGAGCACTGAAGCTTTCTTT.